This TCR beta chain was documented in a study of post-analysis software for immune sequencing data. Built from TCR beta cDNA, the libraries had unique molecular identifiers in them. TCRdb independently ran MiXCR on the PCR reads; one entry per CDR3 protein. Among around 150,000 distinct CDR3 sequences listed, about 34% were seen once. Overall study findings and caveats: Patients with multiple sclerosis recorded significantly lower normalized Chao1 diversity than controls, the study found. Four to six TRBV segments were more frequent in patients than controls; TRBV5-6, TRBV5-1 and TRBV20-1 belonged to this group.

CDR1 and CDR2 (germline): MNHEY, SVGEGT. The V gene lost 2 bases and the J gene lost 6 bases, with 8 bases spanning the gap. The CDR3 consists of 13 residues. On this clonotype: Its target is unknown. This may arise from a read error, as a much more abundant clone is one base away.

The receptor was isolated from a girl aged 10 to 17 with multiple sclerosis. The sequencing here drew on blood, taken after autologous hematopoietic stem cell transplantation. The chain joins TRBV6-2 or TRBV6-3 to TRBJ1-5; a weak D match, TRBD1 (6 bases). The CDR3 nucleotides read TGTGCCAGCAGTTACAGGGGGGGTCAGCCCCAGCATTTT. Protein sequence: CASSYRGGQPQHF.